The 6 T cell receptor beta chains listed next were all sequenced from one sample in a study of blood T cell repertoires in COVID-19. The assay was immunoSEQ multiplex PCR, and TCRdb's table has in-frame clones only and misses some. In the table there are under 500,000 clones, around 89% of which are singletons. The specimen sequenced was peripheral blood. The receptors here all came from a woman between 25 and 40 years old with acute or convalescent COVID-19.

CDR3 DNA: TGTGCCAGCAGTGTGGGGACAGATAATCAGCCCCAGCATTTT. Protein: CASSVGTDNQPQHF. This sequence joins TRBV2 and TRBJ1-5, with TRBD1 matching over 7 bases. V lost 4 bases and J lost 4; bases outside the gene matches: 4. The CDR3 is 14 residues long. CDR1 is SNHLY, CDR2 FYNNEI, per germline.

This sequence joins TRBV7-6 and TRBJ2-6, with D perhaps TRBD2 (5 bases). The CDR3 sequence is 21 residues long. Germline-derived CDR1 and CDR2 are SGHVS and FNYEAQ. V gave up 3 bases and J gave up 0 bases, with 24 bases separating them. The CDR3 loop is CASSLGRYGLSENSGANVLTF. CDR3 coding DNA: TGTGCCAGCAGCTTGGGTCGGTATGGACTCTCCGAAAACTCTGGGGCCAACGTCCTGACTTTC.

The chain combines TRBV4-1 with TRBJ2-3, with D tentatively TRBD2 (6 bases). The CDR3 runs to 15 residues. CDR1 and CDR2 (germline): MGHRA, YSYEKL. V lost 5 bases, J lost 6 bases, and 18 bases lay in between. CDR3 in DNA: TGCGCCAGCAGCTCTACCGGGACTCCGCCCGATACGCAGTATTTT. Encoded protein: CASSSTGTPPDTQYF.

The rearrangement links TRBV15 to TRBJ1-2, with no clear D. The CDR3 loop spans 14 amino acids. Looked up from germline, CDR1 is LNHNV and CDR2 is YYDKDF (reference sequence). V was clipped by 3 bases and J by 2 bases, with 10 bases between them. Here the CDR3 DNA reads TGTGCCACCAGCAGGGAGACGGGGAACTATGGCTACACCTTC. As protein: CATSRETGNYGYTF.

The J gene is TRBJ1-3, the V gene TRBV18; D remains unclear. Germline values: CDR1 KGHSH, CDR2 LQKENI. Trimming removed 6 bases from V and 5 bases from J, with 11 bases in between. CDR3 length equals 13 residues. In nucleotides, the CDR3 is TGTGCCAGCTCCAACGGCAGGAGAAACACCATATATTTT. It specifies CASSNGRRNTIYF.

The V call is TRBV24-1, the J call TRBJ2-7; TRBD2 matches 7 bases. Germline trimming cut 9 bases from V and 4 bases from J; bases unmatched to any gene: 2. In germline, CDR1 is KGHDR, CDR2 SFDVKD. CDR3 length equals 11 residues. CDR3 coding DNA: TGTGCCACCTCCGGGGGGTACGAGCAGTACTTC. This gives the protein CATSGGYEQYF.